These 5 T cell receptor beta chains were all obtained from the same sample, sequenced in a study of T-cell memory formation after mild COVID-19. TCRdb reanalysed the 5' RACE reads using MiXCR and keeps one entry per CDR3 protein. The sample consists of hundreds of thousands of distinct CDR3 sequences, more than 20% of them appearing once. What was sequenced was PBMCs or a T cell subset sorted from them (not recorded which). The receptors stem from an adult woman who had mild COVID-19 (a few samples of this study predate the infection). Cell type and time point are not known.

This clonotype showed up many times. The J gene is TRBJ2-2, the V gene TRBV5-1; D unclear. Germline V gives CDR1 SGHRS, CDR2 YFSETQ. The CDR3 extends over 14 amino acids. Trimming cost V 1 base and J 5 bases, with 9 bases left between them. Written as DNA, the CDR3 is TGCGCCAGCAGCTTGAGGTGGGATACCGGGGAGCTGTTTTTT. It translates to CASSLRWDTGELFF. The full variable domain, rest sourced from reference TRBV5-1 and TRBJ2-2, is KAGVTQTPRYLIKTRGQQVTLSCSPISGHRSVSWYQQTPGQGLQFLFEYFSETQRNKGNFPGRFSGRQFSNSRSEMNVSTLELGDSALYLCASSLRWDTGELFFGEGSRLTVL.

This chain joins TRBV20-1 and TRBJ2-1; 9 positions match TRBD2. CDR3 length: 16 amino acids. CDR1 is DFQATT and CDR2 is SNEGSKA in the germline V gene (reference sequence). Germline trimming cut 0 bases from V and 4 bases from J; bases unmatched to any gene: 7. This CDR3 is CSARDRQTSGYNEQFF. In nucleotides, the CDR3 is TGCAGTGCTAGAGATCGCCAGACTAGCGGATACAATGAGCAGTTCTTC.

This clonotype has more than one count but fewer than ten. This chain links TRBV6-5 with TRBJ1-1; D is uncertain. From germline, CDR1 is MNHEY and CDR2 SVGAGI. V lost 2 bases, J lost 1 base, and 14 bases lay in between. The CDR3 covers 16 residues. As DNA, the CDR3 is TGTGCCAGCAGTTACGAGGGTTCCCGAGGGAACACTGAAGCTTTCTTT. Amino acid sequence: CASSYEGSRGNTEAFF.

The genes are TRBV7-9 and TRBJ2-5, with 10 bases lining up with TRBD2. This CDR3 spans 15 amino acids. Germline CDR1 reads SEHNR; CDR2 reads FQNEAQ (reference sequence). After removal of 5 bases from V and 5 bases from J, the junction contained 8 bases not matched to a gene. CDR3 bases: TGTGCCAGCAGCGAGCGGACTAGCGGAAGGGAGACCCAGTACTTC. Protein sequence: CASSERTSGRETQYF.

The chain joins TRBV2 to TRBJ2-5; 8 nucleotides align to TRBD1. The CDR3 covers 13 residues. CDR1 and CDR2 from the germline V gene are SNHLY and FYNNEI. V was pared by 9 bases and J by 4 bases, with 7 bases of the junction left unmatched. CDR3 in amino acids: CARTGGLAETQYF. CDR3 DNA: TGTGCCAGAACAGGGGGATTAGCAGAGACCCAGTACTTC.